This T cell receptor (beta chain) derives from a study of T cell repertoires in cytomegalovirus infection. Whole-study context: Recently identified HLA-C-restricted CMV epitopes were among the peptides used. Matching HLA type, along with CMV infection, was indicated by public TCR beta signatures.

With regard to this clonotype: Its specificity is not known.

From the reads, TCRdb called clonotypes with MiXCR, one entry per CDR3 protein. The repertoire holds under 350,000 distinct CDR3 sequences, with about 20% as singletons. Trimming took off 3 bases at V and 4 bases at J, with 12 bases between the two ends. Germline CDR1 is MNHNS and CDR2 is SASEGT. The CDR3 is 14 amino acids. Sequencing was performed on cultured PBMCs, taken from culture after CMV antigen stimulation. This clonotype originated in a human donor in good health (CMV status not recorded). Some clones in this sample may be carry-over from other donors' samples. V and J are TRBV6-1 and TRBJ1-2, with D possibly matching TRBD1 (6 bases). The CDR3 spells CASSERAGVYGYTF. The DNA for the CDR3 is TGTGCCAGCAGTGAGAGGGCAGGGGTCTATGGCTACACCTTC.